The present TCR beta chain was sequenced within a study of T-cell memory formation after mild COVID-19. Study-wide background: TCR clustering was largely donor specific. Regarding the study as a whole: Whether second-wave clones peaking at day 37 were SARS-CoV-2 specific went unconfirmed. Contracting CD8+ clones were enriched in EMRA, CD4+ mainly in CM and EM.

There are a few counts of this clonotype. What it binds is unknown. The V and J ends lost 2 bases and 2 bases, in that order; junction bases with no gene match: 5. CDR1 is SGDLS, CDR2 YYNGEE, per germline. This CDR3 is 16 amino acids long. A 5'RACE reaction primed in the constant segment made cDNA libraries of TCR alpha and TCR beta, and these carried sample barcodes and UMIs. TCRdb processed the 5' RACE reads anew with MiXCR; each CDR3 protein has one entry. The table shows around 220,000 distinct CDR3 sequences, with roughly 17% occurring only once. Sequenced input: PBMCs or a T cell subset sorted from them (not recorded which). The sequence came from a man aged 18 to 29 who had mild COVID-19 (a few samples of this study predate the infection). Cell type and time point are not known. The chain recombines TRBV9 with TRBJ2-2; 8 positions agree with TRBD2. In DNA form, the CDR3 reads TGTGCCAGCAGCGTCGAGCGGGGGCCTAACACCGGGGAGCTGTTTTTT. Its protein product is CASSVERGPNTGELFF.